Each of the 16 T cell receptor beta chains below was sequenced from the same sample in a study of CD8+CD57+ T cells in acquired aplastic anemia. By flow cytometry, patients selected for sequencing had shown an expansion of CD8+CD57+ cells. It was genomic DNA that served as the template for profiling TCR beta VDJ and CDR3. Each CDR3 protein is one row after TCRdb ran MiXCR on the reads. The table has some 160,000 distinct CDR3 sequences, less than 60% seen once. Material for sequencing was sorted CD4+, CD8+, or CD8+CD57+ T cells (not recorded which) from PBMCs. Receptors originate from a human donor with aplastic anemia.

The genes are TRBV20-1 and TRBJ2-1; 9 bases are a match to TRBD2. The CDR3 is 17 amino acids. V dropped 1 base and J dropped 3; count of bases not matched to a gene: 10. Germline CDR1 and CDR2: DFQATT and SNEGSKA (reference sequence). Here the CDR3 DNA reads TGCAGTGCTAGAGGTTCTAGCGGGACTTTTTTCTACAATGAGCAGTTCTTC. This sequence encodes CSARGSSGTFFYNEQFF.

This clonotype was detected a few times. The rearrangement joins TRBV19 to TRBJ2-7, with 7 bases matching TRBD2. CDR3 length: 13 residues. Per the germline V gene, CDR1 is LNHDA and CDR2 is SQIVND (reference sequence). The V gene end was trimmed by 4 bases and the J gene end by 5 bases; junction bases not matched to a gene: 5. CDR3 sequence reads: CASSSGGIDEQYF. The CDR3 bases are TGTGCCAGTAGTAGCGGGGGTATCGACGAGCAGTACTTC.

The genes are TRBV15 and TRBJ2-5; 8 positions agree with TRBD1. Trimming at V came to 3 bases and at J to 2 bases, leaving 8 bases not matched to a gene. The CDR3 is 16 amino acids. Per the germline V gene, CDR1 is LNHNV and CDR2 is YYDKDF (reference sequence). The CDR3 DNA follows: TGTGCCACCAGCAGGCGGACAGGGTTAATACAAGAGACCCAGTACTTC. It translates to CATSRRTGLIQETQYF.

V and J are TRBV19 and TRBJ2-7; possible D gene TRBD1, 6 bases. The V gene lost 4 bases and the J gene lost 1 base, with 8 bases spanning the gap. This CDR3 comprises 13 residues. CDR1 is LNHDA and CDR2 is SQIVND in the germline V gene (reference sequence). CDR3: CASSNRESYEQYF. The CDR3 bases are TGTGCCAGTAGTAACAGGGAATCCTACGAGCAGTACTTC.

This rearrangement joins TRBV7-9 to TRBJ2-7; D remains unclear. Germline V gene lookup returns CDR1 SEHNR and CDR2 FQNEAQ (reference sequence). V was clipped by 6 bases and J by 2 bases, with 11 bases between them. The CDR3 totals 13 residues. The CDR3 DNA reads TGTGCCAGCAGTACTACAGCGACCTACGAGCAGTACTTC. Its protein is CASSTTATYEQYF.

This clonotype has ten or more counts. V and J are TRBV29-1 and TRBJ1-2; unclear D gene. The CDR3 covers 18 residues. Trimming cost V 1 base and J 5 bases, with 26 bases left between them. The V gene's germline CDR1 is SQVTM and CDR2 ANQGSEA. The CDR3 DNA is TGCAGCGTTGAAGGGCCAGTAGGATCGAGCGGGCCAAAATATGGCTACACCTTC. Translated, it gives CSVEGPVGSSGPKYGYTF.

The table lists this clonotype with many counts. This chain joins TRBV4-3 and TRBJ1-4; D is uncertain. Trimming took off 0 bases at V and 0 bases at J, with 5 bases between the two ends. The length of the CDR3 is 15 residues. The germline gives CDR1 LGHNA, CDR2 YSLEER. The CDR3 protein is CASSQDHSTNEKLFF. The CDR3, as DNA: TGCGCCAGCAGCCAAGATCATTCAACTAATGAAAAACTGTTTTTT.

This clonotype turned up a few times. The chain links TRBV19 to TRBJ1-2; D unclear. The V end lost 8 bases, the J end lost 0 bases, and 7 bases lay between the germline ends. CDR1 is LNHDA and CDR2 is SQIVND in the germline V gene (reference sequence). This CDR3 is built from 12 residues. CDR3 DNA: TGTGCCAGTGCGAGGGCTAACTATGGCTACACCTTC. It specifies CASARANYGYTF.

The chain employs TRBV10-1 and TRBJ1-2, with D tentatively TRBD1 (5 bases). Trimming took off 2 bases at V and 4 bases at J, with 8 bases between the two ends. Germline V gene sequence: CDR1 WNHNN, CDR2 SYGVQD (reference sequence). The CDR3 is 13 amino acids. In nucleotides, the CDR3 is TGCGCCAGCAGTGAGGACAGTAGCTATGGCTACACCTTC. Residues: CASSEDSSYGYTF.

The V and J genes are TRBV29-1 and TRBJ1-1; 7 nucleotides match TRBD1. Germline V lookup: CDR1 SQVTM, CDR2 ANQGSEA. CDR3 length: 12 amino acids. Trimming removed 6 bases from V and 5 bases from J; junction bases left unmatched: 6. The CDR3 here is CSVPTGATEAFF. Written as DNA, the CDR3 is TGCAGCGTCCCTACAGGGGCGACTGAAGCTTTCTTT.

As for this clonotype: The missing conserved phenylalanine or tryptophan at the end of this CDR3 makes a read error likely. The V and J genes are TRBV14 and TRBJ1-6; no definite D call. The CDR3 spans 13 residues. Per the germline V gene, CDR1 is SGHDN and CDR2 is FVKESK. The germline V and J ends were trimmed by 0 bases and 8 bases, with 5 bases remaining between them. The CDR3 here is CASSQDRDSPLHL. In DNA form, the CDR3 reads TGTGCCAGCAGCCAAGACCGGGATTCACCCCTCCACCTT.

In this sample, this clonotype turned up many times. The chain recombines TRBV6-5 with TRBJ1-6, with a tentative D call TRBD1 (6 bases). The CDR3 extends over 14 amino acids. Looked up from germline, CDR1 is MNHEY and CDR2 is SVGAGI. The V gene lost 1 base and the J gene lost 7 bases, with 8 bases spanning the gap. The CDR3 nucleotides are TGTGCCAGCAGTTACTGGACAGACAATTCACCCCTCCACTTT. This encodes CASSYWTDNSPLHF.

This clonotype has ten or more counts. The rearrangement joins TRBV20-1 to TRBJ2-7; 11 positions agree with TRBD1. In germline, CDR1 is DFQATT, CDR2 SNEGSKA (reference sequence). The CDR3 is made up of 15 amino acids. V lost 4 bases to trimming and J lost 4 bases; unmatched junction nucleotides: 9. The CDR3 region has the DNA TGCAGTGCTACCGGACAGGGGGCGGTAATTTACGAGCAGTACTTC. This translates into CSATGQGAVIYEQYF.

This clonotype was detected ten times or more. The chain joins TRBV7-2 to TRBJ1-2; D possibly corresponds to TRBD1 (6 bases). The V gene lost 5 bases and the J gene lost 2 bases, with 15 bases spanning the gap. CDR3 length equals 15 residues. The germline V gene encodes CDR1 SGHTA and CDR2 FQGNSA. The CDR3 region has the DNA TGTGCCAGCAGCCCGTCCGGGGGCATCAACTATGGCTACACCTTC. Encoded protein: CASSPSGGINYGYTF.

This chain connects TRBV6-4 to TRBJ2-7, with D uncertain. Germline assignment: CDR1 MRHNA and CDR2 SNTAGT. V lost 3 bases to trimming and J lost 2 bases, with 14 bases between them. The CDR3 has 15 amino acids. This CDR3 is CASSEPTRQTYEQYF. The CDR3 nucleotides are TGTGCCAGCAGTGAGCCCACCAGGCAGACCTACGAGCAGTACTTC.

This clonotype occurred many times. V and J are TRBV2 and TRBJ1-5; possible D gene TRBD1, 5 bases. V shed 3 bases and J shed 1 base, with 10 bases lying between them. The CDR3 is 15 amino acids. From germline, CDR1 is SNHLY and CDR2 FYNNEI. The CDR3 loop is CASSETEGSNQPQHF. DNA of the CDR3: TGTGCCAGCAGTGAGACAGAGGGAAGCAATCAGCCCCAGCATTTT.